The next 12 T cell receptor beta chains were all read from a single sample in a study of T cell responses to AZD1222 COVID-19 vaccine. Data came from immunoSEQ multiplex PCR; TCRdb stores just in-frame clones and leaves some out. The repertoire includes more than 50,000 clones, about 90% of them detected once, and 4.9% sits in the top ten. The sample in question was peripheral blood, obtained on day 0 of AZD1222 vaccination. The receptors derive from an adult in good health.

The CDR3 loop is CASSLGARSSYEQYF. CDR3 nucleotides: TGTGCCAGCAGCTTAGGGGCCAGGAGCTCCTACGAGCAGTACTTC. The rearrangement joins TRBV7-8 to TRBJ2-7; D gene unclear. The CDR3 runs 15 residues. Trimming left V 1 base short and J 0 bases short, with 10 bases between. Germline-derived CDR1 and CDR2 are SGHVS and FQNEAQ.

The rearrangement uses TRBV19 and TRBJ1-3; no reliable D call. The CDR3 runs to 15 residues. V gave up 5 bases and J gave up 0 bases, with 11 bases separating them. The germline V gene encodes CDR1 LNHDA and CDR2 SQIVND (reference sequence). The CDR3: CASSPGRSSGNTIYF. The CDR3 coding sequence is TGTGCCAGTAGTCCCGGACGCAGCTCTGGAAACACCATATATTTT.

V usage is TRBV3-1 (or the pseudogene TRBV3-2) and J usage is TRBJ1-2; 10 bases match TRBD1. The CDR3 runs 13 residues. CDR1 and CDR2 from the germline V gene are LGHDT and YNNKEL (reference sequence). J was trimmed by 6 bases and V by 4 bases; bases with no gene match: 2. The CDR3 region has the DNA TGTGCCAGCAGCCTTGGGACAGGGGATGGCTACACCTTC. Translated: CASSLGTGDGYTF.

The chain carries TRBV2 and TRBJ2-3; 7 positions match TRBD1. The CDR3 is 13 residues long. V shed 9 bases and J 14 bases; nucleotides not matched to a gene: 17. Germline V lookup: CDR1 SNHLY, CDR2 FYNNEI. In nucleotides, the CDR3 is TGTGCCAGTAAAAAGGACAGGACAGATACGGGGTATTTT. It encodes CASKKDRTDTGYF.

Only one count was recorded for this clone. V gene TRBV5-1 combines with J gene TRBJ2-5; no clear D gene. V was shortened by 4 bases and J by 5 bases, with 12 bases between the two germline ends. The germline V gene encodes CDR1 SGHRS and CDR2 YFSETQ. CDR3 length: 13 amino acids. The CDR3 region has the DNA TGCGCCAGCAGCGCAATCTTCAGGGAGACCCAGTACTTC. Protein: CASSAIFRETQYF.

V is TRBV6-5 and J is TRBJ1-5; 7 positions match TRBD1. Germline V lookup: CDR1 MNHEY, CDR2 SVGAGI. Trimming removed 10 bases from V and 0 bases from J; junction bases left unmatched: 6. This CDR3 is 14 amino acids long. CDR3 bases: TGTGCCACCGGGACAGAGAATAGCAATCAGCCCCAGCATTTT. It is translated as CATGTENSNQPQHF.

The chain combines TRBV7-8 with TRBJ2-2; 7 nucleotides align to TRBD1. V gave up 3 bases and J gave up 5 bases; unmatched junction bases: 6. This CDR3 is 15 amino acids long. Germline V gene lookup returns CDR1 SGHVS and CDR2 FQNEAQ. Here the CDR3 DNA reads TGTGCCAGCAGCTTGAACAGGGGCGGGACCGGGGAGCTGTTTTTT. As protein: CASSLNRGGTGELFF.

J is TRBJ1-2 and V is TRBV30; D perhaps matches TRBD1 (6 bases). V shed 4 bases and J shed 7 bases, with 16 bases lying between them. The CDR3 spans 13 residues. The V gene's germline CDR1 is GTSNPN and CDR2 SVGIG (reference sequence). In nucleotides, the CDR3 is TGTGCCTGGACTGGGGGGGCTACGTTTGGCTACACCTTC. This translates into CAWTGGATFGYTF.

The chain recombines TRBV4-2 with TRBJ2-7; 10 bases match TRBD1. V was pared by 0 bases and J by 5 bases, with 7 bases of the junction left unmatched. Per the germline V gene, CDR1 is LGHNA and CDR2 is YNFKEQ. CDR3 length: 16 residues. CDR3 residues: CASSQDLGTGVNEQYF. CDR3 in DNA: TGTGCCAGCAGCCAAGATCTGGGGACAGGGGTCAACGAGCAGTACTTC.

The V and J genes are TRBV27 and TRBJ2-3, with 16 positions matching TRBD2. Losses at the gene ends were 1 base for V and 3 bases for J; bases not matched to a gene: 4. CDR3 size: 18 residues. The germline CDR1 and CDR2 sequences are MNHEY and SMNVEV (reference sequence). The CDR3 protein is CASSLLGTSGGATDTQYF. DNA of the CDR3: TGTGCCAGCAGTTTATTAGGGACTAGCGGGGGGGCGACAGATACGCAGTATTTT.

The count of this clone is one. The chain has TRBV6-5 and TRBJ1-5; no definite D call. V lost 8 bases to trimming and J lost 0 bases, with 14 bases between them. Germline CDR1 reads MNHEY; CDR2 reads SVGAGI. This CDR3 has 15 amino acids. In DNA, the CDR3 is TGTGCCAGCCGCGTGGGCGACTATAGCAATCAGCCCCAGCATTTT. It translates to CASRVGDYSNQPQHF.

Here the CDR3 DNA reads TGCGCCAGCAGCTTGGTACTGACAGGGGGATACTATGGCTACACCTTC. Translation gives CASSLVLTGGYYGYTF. The gene calls are TRBV5-1 and TRBJ1-2; 9 nucleotides match TRBD1. Germline V gene data show CDR1 as SGHRS and CDR2 as YFSETQ. This CDR3 region has 16 residues. With V trimmed by 0 bases and J by 3 bases, 6 bases remained unmatched.